These T cell receptor beta chains were read from a single sample in a study of blood T cell repertoires in COVID-19. Here immunoSEQ multiplex PCR was the method, and the copy in TCRdb shows in-frame clones only, minus some. The profile shows roughly 300,000 clones, 85% to 90% of them singletons. The sequencing input was PBMCs or T cells enriched from blood (not recorded which). These receptors all stem from a woman aged 18-35 years who had recovered from COVID-19. The CDR3 runs from the conserved cysteine through the conserved F or W. A D gene is named only where the DNA matches it firmly. Not all rows give a size; the values are once, few, many and, for expanded clones, a class.

v_call	clone_size	j_call	d_call	cdr3_nt	cdr3_aa
TRBV15	once	TRBJ2-5	TRBD2	TGTGCCACCAGCACGCGGGAGGCGGAGACCCAGTACTTC	CATSTREAETQYF
TRBV19	-	TRBJ2-2	-	TGTGCCAGTAGGACTAGTCGCACCGGGGAGCTGTTTTTT	CASRTSRTGELFF
TRBV3-1/TRBV3-2	-	TRBJ2-3	-	TGTGCCAGCAGCCCACTTAGAGGAGATACGCAGTATTTT	CASSPLRGDTQYF
TRBV30	-	TRBJ1-1	TRBD1	TGTGCCTGGAGTCCAAGGACAGGGTACACTGAAGCTTTCTTT	CAWSPRTGYTEAFF
TRBV30	-	TRBJ1-3	-	TGTGCCTGGTGTTCAGGGGTGTTGTCGTCTGGAAACACCATATATTTT	CAWCSGVLSSGNTIYF
TRBV6-4	once	TRBJ2-5	TRBD2	TGTGCCAGCAGTGGTCGTGGGAGGGGCGCAAAAGAGACCCAGTACTTC	CASSGRGRGAKETQYF
TRBV6-5	-	TRBJ2-5	TRBD2	TGTGCCAGCAGTTCGACTAGTCGGGGGGTGGCCCAGTACTTC	CASSSTSRGVAQYF
TRBV21-1	-	TRBJ2-2	-	TGTGCCAGCAGCACCTTCTACCGTGCACAGGGGGCCCTGAACACCGGGGAGCTGTTTTTT	CASSTFYRAQGALNTGELFF
TRBV29-1	-	TRBJ2-1	-	TGCAGCGTTGATGGTTACAATTACAATGAGCAGTTCTTC	CSVDGYNYNEQFF
TRBV5-1	-	TRBJ2-1	-	TGCGCCAGCGGCCCATCGAGGGGGTCCTACAATGAGCAGTTCTTC	CASGPSRGSYNEQFF
TRBV5-1	-	TRBJ1-2	TRBD1	TGCGCCAGCAGCAGGGGACAGGCTGTCTATGGCTACACCTTC	CASSRGQAVYGYTF
TRBV29-1	once	TRBJ1-1	-	TGCAGCGTTGGAAGGGAAGGGGACACTGAAGCTTTCTTT	CSVGREGDTEAFF
TRBV3-1/TRBV3-2	-	TRBJ2-1	-	TGTGCCAGCAGCCTGAGGGTCAATGAGCAGTTCTTC	CASSLRVNEQFF
TRBV9	-	TRBJ1-6	TRBD1	TGTGCCAGCAGCGGACAGGGATACGCCCTCCACTTT	CASSGQGYALHF